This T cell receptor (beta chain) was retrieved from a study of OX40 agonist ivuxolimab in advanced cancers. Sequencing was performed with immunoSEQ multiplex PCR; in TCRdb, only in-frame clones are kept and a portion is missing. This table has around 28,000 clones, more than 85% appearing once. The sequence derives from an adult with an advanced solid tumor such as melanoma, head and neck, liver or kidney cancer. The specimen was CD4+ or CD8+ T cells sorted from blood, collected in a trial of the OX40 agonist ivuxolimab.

CDR3 nucleotide sequence: TGTGCCAGCAGGCCCGGGACTGACTCCTACAATGAGCAGTTCTTC. Residues: CASRPGTDSYNEQFF. J is TRBJ2-1 and V is TRBV5-4; perhaps TRBD2 as D (6 bases). CDR3 length: 15 residues. The germline V gene encodes CDR1 SGHNT and CDR2 YYREEE (reference sequence). The V gene lost 5 bases and the J gene lost 0 bases, with 12 bases spanning the gap. Complete variable domain (other parts from reference TRBV5-4 and TRBJ2-1): ETGVTQSPTHLIKTRGQQVTLRCSSQSGHNTVSWYQQALGQGPQFIFQYYREEENGRGNFPPRFSGLQFPNYSSELNVNALELDDSALYLCASRPGTDSYNEQFFGPGTRLTVL.